A selection of T cell receptor beta chains follows, all from one sample in a study of T-cell reconstitution after alpha-beta-depleted transplantation in children. TCRdb independently ran MiXCR on the PCR reads; one entry per CDR3 protein. The sample carries hundreds of thousands of distinct CDR3 sequences, 13% recorded once. Sequences were derived from PBMCs, mostly from graft donor cells, sampled 360 days after TCRalphabeta/CD19-depleted stem cell transplant. These receptors were collected from a male patient younger than 18 who had a stem cell transplant for acute myeloid leukemia, so the T cells may come from the graft donor. Each CDR3 is given with its conserved first and last residue. D genes are given only for firm matches. Clone size is stated in some rows and not others, as once, few, many or a class when expanded.

v_call	clone_size	d_call	cdr3_length	j_call	cdr3_nt	cdr3_aa
TRBV20-1	many	TRBD2	20	TRBJ2-1	TGCAGTGCTAGTCCATCCCCCGGGACTAGCGGGAGGAGGAGCTACAATGAGCAGTTCTTC	CSASPSPGTSGRRSYNEQFF
TRBV12-3/TRBV12-4	many	TRBD2	14	TRBJ2-5	TGTGCCACCAGGCCCAGGGGACTAGAAGAGACCCAGTACTTC	CATRPRGLEETQYF
TRBV28	few	NA	15	TRBJ2-5	TGTGCCAGCAGGGGGGGACTTTCGGGCCAAGAGACCCAGTACTTC	CASRGGLSGQETQYF
TRBV29-1	many	NA	14	TRBJ2-3	TGCAGCGTTGAGGTAGCGGACAGCACAGATACGCAGTATTTT	CSVEVADSTDTQYF
TRBV7-9	few	TRBD1	14	TRBJ1-1	TGTGCCAGCAGCTTCGGACAGGGGGGGACTGAAGCTTTCTTT	CASSFGQGGTEAFF
TRBV6-2/TRBV6-3	many	TRBD1	15	TRBJ2-5	TGTGCCAGCAGCCGACCGGGACAGGGGGGAGAGACCCAGTACTTC	CASSRPGQGGETQYF
TRBV7-3	NA	NA	16	TRBJ1-5	TGTGCCAGCAGCTCAACCCTCCAGGGAGGCCGGCAGCCCCAGCATTTT	CASSSTLQGGRQPQHF
TRBV9	few	NA	17	TRBJ2-1	TGTGCCAGCAGCGTAGCTTGGGGGGCTCCCTCCTACAATGAGCAGTTCTTC	CASSVAWGAPSYNEQFF
TRBV12-3/TRBV12-4	NA	TRBD2	15	TRBJ2-1	TGTGCCAGCAGTTCAAAGCGGGATTCCTACAATGAGCAGTTCTTC	CASSSKRDSYNEQFF
TRBV20-1	NA	NA	15	TRBJ2-3	TGCAGTGCTAGTGAGGGGGGGACCCACACAGATACGCAGTATTTT	CSASEGGTHTDTQYF
TRBV12-3/TRBV12-4	NA	TRBD1	13	TRBJ2-7	TGTGCCAGCGGAGACAGGGGCTACTACGAGCAGTACTTC	CASGDRGYYEQYF
TRBV25-1	few	TRBD1	13	TRBJ1-1	TGTGCCAGCAGTGACGGGACAGTCACTGAAGCTTTCTTT	CASSDGTVTEAFF
TRBV3-1	few	NA	15	TRBJ1-5	TGTGCCAGCAGCCGGAGGGGGGATGGCAATCAGCCCCAGCATTTT	CASSRRGDGNQPQHF
TRBV20-1	NA	NA	16	TRBJ2-7	TGCAGTGCTAGAGGATCCTTCGGTTCGAGCTCCTACGAGCAGTACTTC	CSARGSFGSSSYEQYF
TRBV5-1	NA	NA	17	TRBJ2-7	TGCGCCAGCAGCTTGGGGCTAGCCCTACCCGACTCCTACGAGCAGTACTTC	CASSLGLALPDSYEQYF
TRBV4-3	few	NA	13	TRBJ2-3	TGCGCCAGCAGCCTCGGAGCGGCAGATACGCAGTATTTT	CASSLGAADTQYF
TRBV7-9	NA	TRBD2	16	TRBJ2-1	TGTGCCAGCAGTTACCCCCTAGCGGGAGGGATCGATGAGCAGTTCTTC	CASSYPLAGGIDEQFF
TRBV29-1	many	NA	11	TRBJ2-7	TGCAGCGTTTGGGTAGGGGTCGAGCAGTACTTC	CSVWVGVEQYF
TRBV30	few	NA	16	TRBJ2-7	TGTGCCTGTGAGGGAGATGAGCTAGCGCGCTCCTACGAGCAGTACTTC	CACEGDELARSYEQYF
TRBV7-3	many	TRBD2	20	TRBJ2-3	TGTGCCAGCAGCCTAAGGGCTAGCGGGAGCCCCGGGTCGGGCACAGATACGCAGTATTTT	CASSLRASGSPGSGTDTQYF
TRBV20-1	NA	TRBD1	14	TRBJ2-7	TGCAGTGCCGCCACCCTCCCGGGACAGTTTCATCCTTACTTC	CSAATLPGQFHPYF
TRBV29-1	few	TRBD1	11	TRBJ1-2	TGCAGCGTTGTCGGGACAGATGGCTACACCTTC	CSVVGTDGYTF
TRBV12-3/TRBV12-4	many	TRBD1	17	TRBJ2-7	TGTGCCAGCAGTTCACAGGGACAGGGGAGGCATACCTACGAGCAGTACTTC	CASSSQGQGRHTYEQYF
TRBV11-1	NA	TRBD2	13	TRBJ2-7	TGTGCCAGCAGCCGCAGCGGGAACTACGAGCAGTACTTC	CASSRSGNYEQYF
TRBV29-1	few	TRBD1	14	TRBJ2-3	TGCAGCGTCGGACAGGGATTGGGCACAGATACGCAGTATTTT	CSVGQGLGTDTQYF
TRBV29-1	few	NA	14	TRBJ2-7	TGCAGCGTTAGTCGTCGCAGGGGAGGGTACGAGCAGTACTTC	CSVSRRRGGYEQYF
TRBV6-2/TRBV6-3	NA	TRBD2	16	TRBJ2-1	TGTGCCAGCAGTTCGTCACCGGGACTAGCGACCTATGAGCAGTTCTTC	CASSSSPGLATYEQFF
TRBV20-1	NA	TRBD2	14	TRBJ2-7	TGCAGTGCTAGACGCCCTGGCGGGAGCTACGAGCAGTACTTC	CSARRPGGSYEQYF
TRBV20-1	NA	TRBD2	12	TRBJ2-7	TGCAGTGCTAGCGGGAGGGAGGAAGAGCAGTACTTC	CSASGREEEQYF
TRBV12-3/TRBV12-4	few	NA	18	TRBJ1-3	TGTGCCAGCAGTTTAAGTGGGTCCCCTCTCGACTCTGGAAACACCATATATTTT	CASSLSGSPLDSGNTIYF
TRBV10-3	NA	TRBD2	18	TRBJ2-7	TGTGCCATCAGTGACCGCCGGACTAGCGGGACCCTGACTTACGAGCAGTACTTC	CAISDRRTSGTLTYEQYF
TRBV10-3	many	NA	17	TRBJ2-4	TGTGCCATCAGTGAGGATGGCAGGACCTCACTTTGGAACATTCAGTACTTC	CAISEDGRTSLWNIQYF
TRBV12-3/TRBV12-4	NA	NA	15	TRBJ2-5	TGTGCCAGCAGTTTTTACCTAGGTGGGGGTGAGACCCAGTACTTC	CASSFYLGGGETQYF
TRBV11-1	few	TRBD2	21	TRBJ2-5	TGTGCCAGCAGCTCCCCCCTCGGGGGGGCTGAGCGGGAGGGCCTTGTGGAGACCCAGTACTTC	CASSSPLGGAEREGLVETQYF
TRBV10-3	few	TRBD2	16	TRBJ2-3	TGTGCCATCAGTGAGAAGTCTAGCGGGAGCACAGATACGCAGTATTTT	CAISEKSSGSTDTQYF
TRBV7-8	few	NA	17	TRBJ2-1	TGTGCCAGCAGCATACTGATTAGCGGTCCCTCCTACAATGAGCAGTTCTTC	CASSILISGPSYNEQFF
TRBV20-1	NA	TRBD2	14	TRBJ2-1	TGCAGTGCTAGATACCTAGCGGGATACGGTGAGCAGTTCTTC	CSARYLAGYGEQFF
TRBV20-1	NA	NA	10	TRBJ2-1	TGCAGTGCTCGGGGGTATGAGCAGTTCTTC	CSARGYEQFF
TRBV4-2	many	NA	15	TRBJ2-5	TGTGCCAGCAGCCAAGATTCCCAGTCCCAAGAGACCCAGTACTTC	CASSQDSQSQETQYF
TRBV29-1	many	TRBD2	16	TRBJ2-7	TGCAGCGTTGCCGGAAGCTTAGCGGGGCCCACCTACGAGCAGTACTTC	CSVAGSLAGPTYEQYF
TRBV14	many	NA	13	TRBJ2-7	TGTGCCAGCAGTAGGTACAGGAACTACGAGCAGTACTTC	CASSRYRNYEQYF
TRBV13	many	TRBD2	15	TRBJ2-3	TGTGCCAGCAGCCCCTGGGGAGGGGTCACAGATACGCAGTATTTT	CASSPWGGVTDTQYF
TRBV24-1	many	NA	13	TRBJ1-2	TGTGCCACCAGTGGACGCCAGGGCGATGGCTACACCTTC	CATSGRQGDGYTF
TRBV12-3/TRBV12-4	many	NA	12	TRBJ1-1	TGTGCCAGCAGTTTTGCGGGGACTGAAGCTTTCTTT	CASSFAGTEAFF
TRBV7-2	few	TRBD1	15	TRBJ1-4	TGTGCCAGCAGCTTAATGGGACAGGGTCGCCAAAAACTGTTTTTT	CASSLMGQGRQKLFF
TRBV18	NA	NA	16	TRBJ1-2	TGTGCCAGCTCACCACCGGGGGATTCCTCCTTTAGAGGCTACACCTTC	CASSPPGDSSFRGYTF
TRBV20-1	NA	TRBD2	15	TRBJ2-1	TGCAGTGCTAGCCTACTAGCGTTTGGAAGCAATGAGCAGTTCTTC	CSASLLAFGSNEQFF